The rows below give T cell receptor beta chains drawn from one sample of a study of OX40 agonist ivuxolimab in advanced cancers. Profiled with immunoSEQ multiplex PCR; TCRdb holds only in-frame clones, not every one. This table has approximately 48,000 clones, roughly three quarters appearing once. This specimen was CD4+ or CD8+ T cells sorted from blood, taken in a trial of the OX40 agonist ivuxolimab. The receptors originated from an adult with an advanced solid tumor such as melanoma, head and neck, liver or kidney cancer. CDR3s include the opening cysteine and the closing phenylalanine or tryptophan. A D gene is named only where the DNA matches it firmly. Rows may omit the clone size; those that give it use once, few, many or a size class.

CASGKDGQGSEKLFF	TGTGCCAGCGGAAAGGACGGACAGGGGAGTGAAAAACTGTTTTTT	-	TRBD1	TRBV2	TRBJ1-4
CASSWGGGPYEQYF	TGTGCCAGCAGTTGGGGCGGGGGGCCCTACGAGCAGTACTTC	-	TRBD2	TRBV25-1	TRBJ2-7
CASSQEGGSLYGYTF	TGCGCCAGCAGCCAAGAAGGGGGTAGTCTATATGGCTACACCTTC	medium-sized	-	TRBV4-3	TRBJ1-2
CASSGDSGSNQPQHF	TGTGCCAGCAGCGGGGACAGCGGGAGCAATCAGCCCCAGCATTTT	-	TRBD1	TRBV6-1	TRBJ1-5
CASSSGQGGPYEQYF	TGTGCCAGCAGCTCGGGACAGGGAGGACCCTACGAGCAGTACTTC	-	TRBD1	TRBV6-5	TRBJ2-7
CASSLGGSISSGNTIYF	TGTGCCAGCAGCTTAGGCGGGTCAATAAGCTCTGGAAACACCATATATTTT	-	-	TRBV7-6	TRBJ1-3
CATSRGQGTNYGYTF	TGTGCCACCAGCCGAGGACAGGGCACTAACTATGGCTACACCTTC	-	TRBD1	TRBV15	TRBJ1-2
CASRAGGTGELFF	TGCGCCAGCAGGGCAGGGGGGACCGGGGAGCTGTTTTTT	-	-	TRBV10-1	TRBJ2-2
CASSFPQGDGYTF	TGTGCCAGCAGCTTCCCACAGGGGGATGGCTACACCTTC	-	TRBD1	TRBV7-9	TRBJ1-2
CASSLRGMNTEAFF	TGTGCCAGCAGCTTAAGGGGAATGAACACTGAAGCTTTCTTT	-	-	TRBV11-3	TRBJ1-1
CASSLQGNTEAFF	TGCGCCAGCAGTCTACAGGGGAACACTGAAGCTTTCTTT	-	-	TRBV10-1	TRBJ1-1
CASSEAYVGGYTF	TGTGCCAGCAGTGAAGCTTATGTCGGAGGCTACACCTTC	few	-	TRBV6-1	TRBJ1-2
CAWSGDYTGFQPQHF	TGTGCCTGGAGTGGAGACTACACAGGGTTCCAGCCCCAGCATTTT	-	-	TRBV30	TRBJ1-5
CASSLGLAGVNEQFF	TGTGCCAGCAGTTTAGGACTAGCGGGGGTCAATGAGCAGTTCTTC	-	TRBD2	TRBV6-6	TRBJ2-1
CASSVLRSGANVLTF	TGTGCCAGCAGCGTCCTTCGATCTGGGGCCAACGTCCTGACTTTC	-	-	TRBV9	TRBJ2-6
CASSLYRTGGGEQYF	TGTGCCAGCAGTTTATACAGGACAGGGGGCGGCGAGCAGTACTTC	-	TRBD1	TRBV27	TRBJ2-7
CASSYWRGYEQYF	TGTGCCAGCAGTTACTGGCGTGGGTACGAGCAGTACTTC	-	-	TRBV6-5	TRBJ2-7
CASSTSLHWTSGELFF	TGTGCCAGCAGTACCTCCCTCCATTGGACTAGCGGGGAGCTGTTTTTT	-	TRBD2	TRBV27	TRBJ2-2